This TCR beta chain was profiled in a study of shared clonotypes between healthy human individuals. Worth noting for this clone: Its antigen is as yet unknown.

Genomic DNA of each subset was evenly split across several immunoSEQ plates. Repertoires were generated with immunoSEQ multiplex PCR, while TCRdb's copy carries only in-frame clones and drops some. Here the sample spans 2.3 million or so clones, approximately 93% being singletons. Study conclusions and caveats: Among donors, clonotype sharing was expected to be affected by sequencing depth.

The specimen sequenced was naive CD4+ T cells from PBMCs. Documented subset: CD45RA+ positively selected. This TCR came from a man between 18 and 35 years old in good health. Some clones in this sample may be carry-over from other donors' samples.

CDR3 sequence (DNA): TGTGCCAGTAGAGCCCGGGACAGAGGCTTCACAGATACGCAGTATTTT. Its protein product is CASRARDRGFTDTQYF. This sequence joins TRBV19 and TRBJ2-3; 7 bases are shared with TRBD1. From germline, CDR1 is LNHDA and CDR2 SQIVND (reference sequence). The length of the CDR3 is 16 residues. V gave up 6 bases and J gave up 2 bases; unmatched junction bases: 11.